The present TCR beta chain was sequenced within a study of blood T cell repertoires in COVID-19. Study-wide background: Researchers got acute and convalescent COVID-19 samples from the United States, Italy and Spain. PBMCs, B-cell-depleted T cells, or T cells were the source of the cDNA or gDNA that made up the material.

The Seattle patients, enrolled during active infection, were followed longitudinally. The repertoire was sequenced with immunoSEQ multiplex PCR; TCRdb's copy has only in-frame clones and lacks some. The sample lists 270,000 or so clones, roughly 90% seen once, with about 2.1% in the top ten. This CDR3 has 16 residues. V shed 2 bases and J shed 7 bases, with 18 bases lying between them. CDR1 and CDR2 (germline): SGDLS, YYNGEE. The source material was peripheral blood. The J gene is TRBJ1-4, the V gene TRBV9, with D unclear. This receptor was taken from a woman in her sixties or seventies with COVID-19, enrolled during active disease. CDR3 bases: TGTGCCAGCAGCGTTTCAGGATATCGGCGTGGTGAAAAACTGTTTTTT. This sequence encodes CASSVSGYRRGEKLFF. The whole variable domain, remainder taken from reference TRBV9 and TRBJ1-4, is DSGVTQTPKHLITATGQRVTLRCSPRSGDLSVYWYQQSLDQGLQFLIQYYNGEERAKGNILERFSAQQFPDLHSELNLSSLELGDSALYFCASSVSGYRRGEKLFFGSGTQLSVL.